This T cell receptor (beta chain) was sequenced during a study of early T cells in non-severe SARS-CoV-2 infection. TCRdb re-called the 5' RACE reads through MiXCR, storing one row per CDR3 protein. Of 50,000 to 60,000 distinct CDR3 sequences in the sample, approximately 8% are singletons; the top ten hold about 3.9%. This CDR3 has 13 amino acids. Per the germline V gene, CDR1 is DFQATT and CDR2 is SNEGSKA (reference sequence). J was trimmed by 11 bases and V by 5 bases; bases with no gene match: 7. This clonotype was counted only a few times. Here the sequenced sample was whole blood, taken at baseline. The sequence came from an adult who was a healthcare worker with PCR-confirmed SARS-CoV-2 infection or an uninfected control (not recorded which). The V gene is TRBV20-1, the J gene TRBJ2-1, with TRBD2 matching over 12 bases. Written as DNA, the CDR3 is TGCAGTGCTGAGACTAGCGGGAGCGGAAAGCAGTTCTTC. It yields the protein CSAETSGSGKQFF.